This TCR beta chain was obtained from a study of T cell responses to AZD1222 COVID-19 vaccine. The study, taken as a whole, reports: At study baseline, merely six AZD1222 recipients were seropositive. Repertoire sampling was restricted to post-peak T cell response timepoints. Spike-spanning, vaccine-associated CD4 TCRs were dominant at 160-218 and 743-854.

Data came from immunoSEQ multiplex PCR; TCRdb stores just in-frame clones and leaves some out. The sample lists 180,000 or so clones, more than 85% seen once, with 1.5% to 2% in the top ten. This CDR3 comprises 15 residues. V lost 0 bases, J lost 4 bases, and 6 bases stayed unmatched. Germline V gene data show CDR1 as SGHRS and CDR2 as YFSETQ. Pooled samples include second doses given at about 4 or 12 weeks. Notes on this clone: Its cognate antigen is unknown.

This sequence joins TRBV5-1 and TRBJ1-1, with TRBD1 identical over 7 bases. The input for sequencing was peripheral blood, taken 28 days after the second AZD1222 dose. The source of this sequence is an adult who received the AZD1222 COVID-19 vaccine. CDR3 nucleotide sequence: TGCGCCAGCAGCTTGGATGGGACAGCCTTCACTGAAGCTTTCTTT. This codes for CASSLDGTAFTEAFF.